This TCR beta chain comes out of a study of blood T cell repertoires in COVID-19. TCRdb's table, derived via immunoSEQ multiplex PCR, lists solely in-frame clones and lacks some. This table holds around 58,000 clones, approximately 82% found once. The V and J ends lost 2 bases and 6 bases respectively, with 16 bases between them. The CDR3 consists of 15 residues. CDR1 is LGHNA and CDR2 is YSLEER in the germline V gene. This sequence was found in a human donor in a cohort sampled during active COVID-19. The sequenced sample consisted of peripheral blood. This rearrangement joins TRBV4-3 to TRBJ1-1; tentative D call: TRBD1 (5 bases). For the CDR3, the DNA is TGCGCCAGCAGCCAATATGCAGGGAACTTTGCTGAAGCTTTCTTT. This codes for CASSQYAGNFAEAFF.